The rows below give T cell receptor beta chains drawn from one sample of a study of blood T cell repertoires in COVID-19. Clones were sequenced by immunoSEQ multiplex PCR, and TCRdb holds only the in-frame ones, with some missing. This table has more than 300,000 clones, about nine tenths appearing once. The sequencing sample was made of peripheral blood. All receptors come from a woman aged 50 to 60 with COVID-19, enrolled during active disease. CDR3s include the opening cysteine and the closing phenylalanine or tryptophan. The D gene is left open where the match is weak.

v_gene: TRBV29-1; d_gene: TRBD2; CDR3aa: CSGSTSGSNNEQFF
v_gene: TRBV19; d_gene: -; CDR3aa: CASSAGTGGYGYTF
v_gene: TRBV27; d_gene: -; CDR3aa: CASSPRANPRSNSEAFF
v_gene: TRBV5-5; d_gene: -; CDR3aa: CASSPTGMGLVGEQFF
v_gene: TRBV5-1; d_gene: -; CDR3aa: CASSLDRESYEQYF
v_gene: TRBV11-2; d_gene: -; CDR3aa: CASSFARQNEQFF
v_gene: TRBV19; d_gene: TRBD1; CDR3aa: CASSIGTGGNQPQHF
v_gene: TRBV18; d_gene: -; CDR3aa: CASSDQGVGNTEAFF
v_gene: TRBV4-2; d_gene: TRBD2; CDR3aa: CASSQGDGRAEEQYF
v_gene: TRBV24-1; d_gene: -; CDR3aa: CATSGGTGTYNSPLHF
v_gene: TRBV7-9; d_gene: TRBD2; CDR3aa: CASSLVRLAGGHTTDTQYF
v_gene: TRBV28; d_gene: -; CDR3aa: CASTTETGVNTEAFF
v_gene: TRBV19; d_gene: TRBD2; CDR3aa: CASSIGLAEKQYF
v_gene: TRBV3-1/TRBV3-2; d_gene: -; CDR3aa: CASSQQTNYGYTF
v_gene: TRBV25-1; d_gene: TRBD1; CDR3aa: CASSGSGTGGDYTF
v_gene: TRBV3-1/TRBV3-2; d_gene: -; CDR3aa: CASSQGGLTYEQYF
v_gene: TRBV3-1/TRBV3-2; d_gene: TRBD2; CDR3aa: CASRRAGAEQYF
v_gene: TRBV5-4; d_gene: -; CDR3aa: CASSRGGKSTDTQYF
v_gene: TRBV6-6; d_gene: TRBD1; CDR3aa: CASSPGGRGYTF
v_gene: TRBV11-2; d_gene: TRBD1; CDR3aa: CASSSERQGGGSVAFF
v_gene: TRBV9; d_gene: TRBD1; CDR3aa: CASSVAGGFNEKLFF
v_gene: TRBV18; d_gene: TRBD1; CDR3aa: CASSWDSANTGELFF
v_gene: TRBV19; d_gene: -; CDR3aa: CASSTPNRQALRF
v_gene: TRBV7-2; d_gene: -; CDR3aa: CASSLASSYEQYF
v_gene: TRBV4-2; d_gene: -; CDR3aa: CASSPRGRSYEQYF
v_gene: TRBV27; d_gene: TRBD1; CDR3aa: CASSLTGQAYEQYF
v_gene: TRBV6-5; d_gene: -; CDR3aa: CASNTGQLNTEAFF
v_gene: TRBV18; d_gene: TRBD1; CDR3aa: CASSPTGQGRKETQYF
v_gene: TRBV4-3; d_gene: TRBD2; CDR3aa: CASSPRKTSGMYQETQYF
v_gene: TRBV7-9; d_gene: TRBD1; CDR3aa: CAERALQGGTEAFF
v_gene: TRBV7-2; d_gene: -; CDR3aa: CASSLGQTYGYTF
v_gene: TRBV18; d_gene: -; CDR3aa: CASSPGELGADTQYF
v_gene: TRBV2; d_gene: TRBD1; CDR3aa: CASYRDRGLYEQYF
v_gene: TRBV24-1; d_gene: -; CDR3aa: CATSAQGWSTDTQYF
v_gene: TRBV12-3/TRBV12-4; d_gene: TRBD1; CDR3aa: CASSGQGTEAFF
v_gene: TRBV7-9; d_gene: -; CDR3aa: CATGTSNSGANVLTF
v_gene: TRBV27; d_gene: -; CDR3aa: CASSPSDVWGRDYEQYF
v_gene: TRBV19; d_gene: TRBD2; CDR3aa: CASTRTSGRTGELFF
v_gene: TRBV4-2; d_gene: TRBD2; CDR3aa: CASSQDLAGVYEQYF
v_gene: TRBV5-6; d_gene: -; CDR3aa: CASSLGGLGNQPQHF
v_gene: TRBV29-1; d_gene: TRBD1; CDR3aa: CSAGTGETGELFF
v_gene: TRBV19; d_gene: -; CDR3aa: CASSTWTAYGNTIYF
v_gene: TRBV27; d_gene: -; CDR3aa: CASSFVGGRTEAFF
v_gene: TRBV11-3; d_gene: -; CDR3aa: CASSLHSDSYNEQFF
v_gene: TRBV7-2; d_gene: TRBD1; CDR3aa: CASSSDRGPGNTIYF
v_gene: TRBV27; d_gene: TRBD2; CDR3aa: CASSRGSSGRNEQYF
v_gene: TRBV27; d_gene: -; CDR3aa: CASSQLMTGYGYTF